These 13 T cell receptor beta chains were sequenced from one sample in a study of cytomegalovirus exposure and HLA in healthy donors. The PCR employed 60 Vbeta primers together with 13 Jbeta primers. Using immunoSEQ multiplex PCR, the repertoire was profiled, and TCRdb retains in-frame clones only, with some absent. The sample shows roughly 100,000 clones, 50% to 70% of them seen only once. The sequencing input was PBMCs. Receptors originate from a human donor in good health.

This clone has just a few counts. V gene TRBV5-4 combines with J gene TRBJ1-2; TRBD1 might be the D (6 bases). This CDR3 is built from 14 residues. Deletions cut 1 base from V and 2 bases from J, with 9 bases between. Per germline, CDR1 SGHNT and CDR2 YYREEE (reference sequence). This CDR3 is CASSLIQGNYGYTF. CDR3 DNA: TGTGCCAGCAGCTTGATACAGGGAAACTATGGCTACACCTTC. Looking up the rest from reference TRBV5-4 and TRBJ1-2 gives the full variable domain: ETGVTQSPTHLIKTRGQQVTLRCSSQSGHNTVSWYQQALGQGPQFIFQYYREEENGRGNFPPRFSGLQFPNYSSELNVNALELDDSALYLCASSLIQGNYGYTFGSGTRLTVV.

The chain has TRBV11-1 and TRBJ2-7; D might be TRBD1 (6 bases). Looked up from germline, CDR1 is SGHAT and CDR2 is FQDESV (reference sequence). The CDR3 consists of 15 residues. V was cut by 5 bases and J by 4 bases, with 18 bases left in between. CDR3 coding DNA: TGTGCCAGCAGCCCATATGACAGGCCAGCGTACGAGCAGTACTTC. The encoded protein is CASSPYDRPAYEQYF. Together with reference TRBV11-1 and TRBJ2-7, the CDR3 gives the full variable domain: EAEVAQSPRYKITEKSQAVAFWCDPISGHATLYWYRQILGQGPELLVQFQDESVVDDSQLPKDRFSAERLKGVDSTLKIQPAELGDSAMYLCASSPYDRPAYEQYFGPGTRLTVT.

J is TRBJ2-7 and V is TRBV5-1; 9 positions match TRBD2. In germline, CDR1 is SGHRS, CDR2 YFSETQ. This CDR3 contains 17 residues. The J segment lost 1 base and the V segment lost 4 bases, leaving 12 bases of the junction unmatched. DNA for the CDR3: TGCGCCAGCAGCAAGGGTGGACTAGCGTCAGCATCCTACGAGCAGTACTTC. It yields the protein CASSKGGLASASYEQYF.

A few counts support this clone. V usage is TRBV28 and J usage is TRBJ1-1, with a tentative D call TRBD1 (5 bases). Germline CDR1 is MDHEN and CDR2 is SYDVKM. The CDR3 length is 13 residues. With 1 base removed from V and 4 bases from J, the gap between germline ends came to 7 bases. The DNA for the CDR3 is TGTGCCAGCAGTTTATCGCAGGGCACTGAAGCTTTCTTT. It is translated as CASSLSQGTEAFF.

The rearrangement links TRBV6-1 to TRBJ2-7; D is possibly TRBD2 (6 bases). Germline V gene data show CDR1 as MNHNS and CDR2 as SASEGT. The CDR3 contains 12 residues. Trimming took 5 bases from V and 8 from J, leaving 13 bases between them. The CDR3 loop reads CASSKEGWQQYF. As DNA, the CDR3 is TGTGCCAGCAGTAAGGAGGGTTGGCAGCAGTACTTC.

The chain employs TRBV10-2 and TRBJ2-2, with TRBD2 matching over 8 bases. CDR1 and CDR2 from the germline V gene are WSHSY and SAAADI. CDR3 length: 13 residues. V trimming: 6 bases; J trimming: 7 bases; junction bases outside the gene matches: 4. The CDR3 DNA reads as TGCGCCAGCAGGGGACTAGTAGGCGGGGAGCTGTTTTTT. It is translated as CASRGLVGGELFF.

This clone was found once. The genes are TRBV19 and TRBJ1-1; 8 bases match TRBD1. Germline CDR1 LNHDA, CDR2 SQIVND (reference sequence). The length of the CDR3 is 14 residues. Germline trimming cut 6 bases from V and 2 bases from J; bases unmatched to any gene: 5. In DNA form, the CDR3 reads TGTGCCAGTAGCATCCAGGGGGCTAACACTGAAGCTTTCTTT. Its protein product is CASSIQGANTEAFF.

The chain has TRBV10-1 and TRBJ1-1; the match to TRBD1 covers 7 bases. V lost 3 bases and J lost 1; bases outside the gene matches: 2. The CDR3 runs to 14 residues. The germline gives CDR1 WNHNN, CDR2 SYGVQD (reference sequence). The CDR3: CASSERQGNTEAFF. The CDR3, as DNA: TGCGCCAGCAGTGAACGACAGGGGAACACTGAAGCTTTCTTT.

V is TRBV7-9 and J is TRBJ1-1; D might be TRBD1 (6 bases). Germline CDR1 is SEHNR and CDR2 is FQNEAQ (reference sequence). V was cut by 5 bases and J by 1 base, with 11 bases left in between. The CDR3 loop spans 14 amino acids. The CDR3 DNA reads TGTGCCAGCAGCCAGGACAGAGAGAACACTGAAGCTTTCTTT. Protein product: CASSQDRENTEAFF.

The chain combines TRBV15 with TRBJ2-1; D is uncertain. Trimming removed 1 base at V and 10 bases at J, with 8 bases between. Germline V CDR1 and CDR2: LNHNV, YYDKDF (reference sequence). CDR3 length equals 12 residues. CDR3 sequence (DNA): TGTGCCACCAGCAGAGTAGAGGCCGAGCAGTTCTTC. Its protein is CATSRVEAEQFF.

This clone has ten or more counts. J is TRBJ1-1 and V is TRBV7-9, with a weak D call TRBD1 (6 bases). V was shortened by 3 bases and J by 1 base, with 12 bases between the two germline ends. Germline CDR1 SEHNR, CDR2 FQNEAQ (reference sequence). The CDR3 has 15 amino acids. The CDR3 nucleotides are TGTGCCAGCAGCTTCTCAGGGGAGAGGAACACTGAAGCTTTCTTT. Its translation: CASSFSGERNTEAFF.

Regarding this clone: Other nucleotide sequences from this sample produce the same CDR3. The chain employs TRBV2 and TRBJ1-2; 7 nucleotides agree with TRBD1. From germline, CDR1 is SNHLY and CDR2 FYNNEI. The CDR3 is made up of 14 amino acids. J gave up 10 bases and V 9 bases, and 17 bases lay outside the gene matches. The CDR3 is CASGRGTAVYHYTF. CDR3 DNA sequence: TGTGCCAGTGGACGGGGGACAGCGGTCTATCACTACACCTTC.

This clone was seen a handful of times. V and J are TRBV7-9 and TRBJ2-3; unclear D gene. The CDR3 extends over 15 amino acids. Germline-derived CDR1 and CDR2 are SEHNR and FQNEAQ (reference sequence). The germline V and J ends were trimmed by 1 base and 2 bases, with 10 bases remaining between them. The DNA of the CDR3 is TGTGCCAGCAGCTTAGTATTACAGCTCACAGATACGCAGTATTTT. It specifies CASSLVLQLTDTQYF.